Sequencing of this T cell receptor beta chain was carried out in a study of CD8+ T cells in alopecia areata. Study overall: Treated patients were given 5 to 10 mg oral tofacitinib twice daily.

Study conclusions and caveats: Administration of tofacitinib significantly diminished scalp clonality and expanded CD8+ clones within the top 100. Persistence during tofacitinib was seen for many expanded lesional clones in scalp and blood.

As the sequencing template, cDNA was produced by extracting RNA and reverse transcribing it. Using immunoSEQ multiplex PCR, the repertoire was profiled, and TCRdb retains in-frame clones only, with some absent. This table holds approximately 100,000 clones, about three fifths found once. The treatment was: oral pan-JAK inhibitor, 5-10 mg twice daily. Trimming took 3 bases from V and 4 from J; bases not matched to a gene: 6. CDR3 length: 15 residues. From germline, CDR1 is SGHDT and CDR2 YYEEEE. Of note for this clone: What it binds is not known.

The origin of this receptor is a human donor with alopecia areata. Sequencing used CD8+ T cells sorted from blood, obtained around week 55, from a patient treated with tofacitinib. The V call is TRBV5-6, the J call TRBJ1-4, with TRBD1 matching over 7 bases. The CDR3 is CASSWGTAHNEKLFF. The CDR3 nucleotides read TGTGCCAGCAGCTGGGGGACAGCTCATAATGAAAAACTGTTTTTT. The full variable domain, its missing parts supplied by reference TRBV5-6 and TRBJ1-4, is DAGVTQSPTHLIKTRGQQVTLRCSPKSGHDTVSWYQQALGQGPQFIFQYYEEEERQRGNFPDRFSGHQFPNYSSELNVNALLLGDSALYLCASSWGTAHNEKLFFGSGTQLSVL.